These 23 T cell receptor beta chains originate from one sample sequenced in a study of blood T cell repertoires in COVID-19 (dated by TCRdb to between 2020 and 2021). The method behind the library was the immunoSEQ multiplex PCR assay. The table was pulled from immuneACCESS by TCRdb, which kept in-frame rearrangements only. Such tables lose some clones; where checked, under half of the loss comes from unresolved V genes, and the rest has no known cause. The sample table shows fewer than 350,000 clones, and approximately 85% are seen once. The ten top clones hold under 2.5% of the sample. Material: PBMCs or T cells enriched from blood (not recorded which). The receptor set was obtained from a man aged 25 to 40 who had recovered from COVID-19.

The V call is TRBV4-1, the J call TRBJ2-7, with TRBD2 identical over 15 bases. The CDR3 sequence is 18 residues long. Germline V gene data show CDR1 as MGHRA and CDR2 as YSYEKL. The V and J ends lost 7 bases and 2 bases, in that order; junction bases with no gene match: 12. CDR3 amino acids: CASTRRTSGGAPAYEQYF. CDR3 nucleotides: TGCGCCAGCACCCGAAGGACTAGCGGGGGGGCCCCGGCCTACGAGCAGTACTTC.

The CDR3 DNA reads as TGTGCCAGCAGCCCGAAAGTCTACGCCGGGGAGCTGTTTTTT. Translated, it gives CASSPKVYAGELFF. The chain recombines TRBV4-2 with TRBJ2-2; D unresolved. This CDR3 spans 14 amino acids. CDR1 is LGHNA and CDR2 is YNFKEQ in the germline V gene. Deletions cut 4 bases from V and 6 bases from J, with 12 bases between.

This clone was seen once. The chain is built from TRBV6-2 or TRBV6-3 and TRBJ1-5, with 8 bases aligning to TRBD1. Trimming removed 4 bases from V and 0 bases from J; junction bases left unmatched: 20. The CDR3 extends over 21 amino acids. Germline lookup yields CDR1 MNHEY and CDR2 SVGEGT. The CDR3 here is CASSLARRTGLMGNSNQPQHF. The CDR3 DNA sequence: TGTGCCAGCAGTTTGGCCCGCCGGACAGGGTTGATGGGCAATAGCAATCAGCCCCAGCATTTT.

This clone was detected a few times. The J gene is TRBJ1-1, the V gene TRBV29-1, with a tentative D call TRBD1 (6 bases). CDR1 SQVTM and CDR2 ANQGSEA come from the germline V gene. V lost 4 bases and J 0 bases, leaving 12 bases between the germline ends. CDR3 length: 14 amino acids. CDR3 nucleotide sequence: TGCAGCGTTGGCCAGGGGTTCTTGAACACTGAAGCTTTCTTT. It is translated as CSVGQGFLNTEAFF.

J is TRBJ1-2 and V is TRBV5-6; tentatively, D is TRBD1 (6 bases). Germline loops: CDR1 SGHDT, CDR2 YYEEEE. The V end was cut by 3 bases, the J end by 2 bases, with 8 bases between. The CDR3 contains 13 residues. CDR3 protein: CASSSQGNYGYTF. The CDR3 DNA follows: TGTGCCAGCAGCTCACAGGGAAACTATGGCTACACCTTC.

This chain links TRBV5-4 with TRBJ1-1, with D possibly being TRBD1 (6 bases). Germline loops: CDR1 SGHNT, CDR2 YYREEE (reference sequence). CDR3 length equals 12 residues. V gave up 5 bases and J gave up 6 bases, with 11 bases separating them. The CDR3 region has the DNA TGTGCCAGCAGGAAGGGGGTCTCTGAAGCTTTCTTT. Translating it yields CASRKGVSEAFF.

This sequence joins TRBV5-1 and TRBJ1-4; D not certain. Trimming took 0 bases from V and 8 from J, leaving 11 bases between them. Looked up from germline, CDR1 is SGHRS and CDR2 is YFSETQ. This CDR3 is 14 amino acids long. In nucleotides, the CDR3 is TGCGCCAGCAGCTTGGGTCCGAGTTCCGAAAAACTGTTTTTT. This codes for CASSLGPSSEKLFF.

V usage is TRBV6-1 and J usage is TRBJ2-1; D possibly corresponds to TRBD2 (6 bases). The V end was cut by 4 bases, the J end by 7 bases, with 20 bases between. This CDR3 spans 16 amino acids. The germline CDR1 and CDR2 sequences are MNHNS and SASEGT. The CDR3 region has the DNA TGTGCCAGCAGTGTCTCCTCCGGGGCAGGAGGGAATGAGCAGTTCTTC. Amino acids: CASSVSSGAGGNEQFF.

The J gene is TRBJ2-3, the V gene TRBV5-5; maybe TRBD2 (6 bases). Germline V gene lookup returns CDR1 SGHKS and CDR2 YYEKEE (reference sequence). Trimming took off 3 bases at V and 4 bases at J, with 15 bases between the two ends. The CDR3 runs 15 residues. CDR3 loop: CASSSRGGIADTQYF. In DNA, the CDR3 is TGTGCCAGCAGCTCCCGTGGGGGGATCGCAGATACGCAGTATTTT.

DNA of the CDR3: TGTGCCATCAGTGAGTCGGGAGGGAATGACAATGAGCAGTTCTTC. Translation: CAISESGGNDNEQFF. This rearrangement joins TRBV10-3 to TRBJ2-1, with 7 positions matching TRBD2. The junction had 4 bases not matched to a gene; V was cut back by 0 bases and J by 5 bases. There are 15 residues in the CDR3. The germline CDR1 and CDR2 sequences are ENHRY and SYGVKD.

This chain links TRBV9 with TRBJ2-1; D unclear. Trimming took off 0 bases at V and 2 bases at J, with 12 bases between the two ends. The CDR3 is made up of 16 amino acids. Germline CDR1 SGDLS, CDR2 YYNGEE. CDR3 sequence reads: CASSVDGAATYNEQFF. The CDR3 DNA follows: TGTGCCAGCAGCGTAGACGGTGCGGCCACCTACAATGAGCAGTTCTTC.

The rearrangement uses TRBV25-1 and TRBJ1-2; 8 nucleotides line up with TRBD1. Germline V gene lookup returns CDR1 MGHDK and CDR2 SYGVNS. Trimming at V came to 1 base and at J to 8 bases, leaving 9 bases not matched to a gene. The CDR3 runs to 15 residues. The CDR3 here is CASSEFMAGGLGYTF. DNA of the CDR3: TGTGCCAGCAGTGAATTTATGGCAGGGGGCTTAGGCTACACCTTC.

The chain recombines TRBV7-2 with TRBJ1-6, with D unclear. Trimming removed 0 bases at V and 0 bases at J, with 18 bases between. The CDR3 is made up of 20 amino acids. Germline loops: CDR1 SGHTA, CDR2 FQGNSA. The CDR3 nucleotides are TGTGCCAGCAGCTTAGCACCCCCGGGAGACTATAGCTCCTATAATTCACCCCTCCACTTT. Translated, it gives CASSLAPPGDYSSYNSPLHF.

A single count supports this clone. The chain uses TRBV30 and TRBJ2-3; 9 bases agree with TRBD2. The J segment lost 4 bases and the V segment lost 0 bases, leaving 5 bases of the junction unmatched. Germline values: CDR1 GTSNPN, CDR2 SVGIG (reference sequence). This CDR3 spans 15 amino acids. The CDR3 here is CAWSVLGGGADTQYF. The CDR3 DNA reads as TGTGCCTGGAGTGTACTGGGCGGGGGGGCAGATACGCAGTATTTT.

The chain is built from TRBV5-1 and TRBJ2-7; D is possibly TRBD2 (5 bases). The CDR3 spans 13 residues. Trimming took 1 base from V and 2 from J, leaving 7 bases between them. CDR1 and CDR2 (germline): SGHRS, YFSETQ. The CDR3 sequence: CASSLSGAYEQYF. The CDR3 nucleotides read TGCGCCAGCAGCTTGTCCGGGGCCTACGAGCAGTACTTC.

This clone rates as medium-sized. The rearrangement joins TRBV25-1 to TRBJ2-7; 7 bases line up with TRBD2. Germline CDR1 reads MGHDK; CDR2 reads SYGVNS. CDR3 length: 13 amino acids. The V gene end was trimmed by 10 bases and the J gene end by 5 bases; junction bases not matched to a gene: 11. The CDR3 here is CATSPGEGDEQYF. The CDR3 DNA sequence: TGTGCCACCTCTCCGGGGGAGGGAGACGAGCAGTACTTC.

This chain joins TRBV11-2 and TRBJ2-1; D may be TRBD2 (5 bases). In germline, CDR1 is SGHAT, CDR2 FQNNGV. V lost 4 bases and J 4 bases, leaving 20 bases between the germline ends. This CDR3 has 17 residues. The CDR3 reads CASSSSNSAALYNEQFF. In nucleotides, the CDR3 is TGTGCCAGCAGCTCCTCTAACTCAGCGGCCCTATACAATGAGCAGTTCTTC.

This clone was recorded only once. The chain joins TRBV7-2 to TRBJ2-7; D may be TRBD1 (5 bases). V was pared by 1 base and J by 3 bases, with 10 bases between. The germline CDR1 and CDR2 sequences are SGHTA and FQGNSA. This CDR3 region has 14 residues. The DNA of the CDR3 is TGTGCCAGCAGCTTAGGGGGCCAGGTCTACGAGCAGTACTTC. It specifies CASSLGGQVYEQYF. The full variable domain, in which reference TRBV7-2 and TRBJ2-7 provide the parts outside the CDR3, is GAGVSQSPSNKVTEKGKDVELRCDPISGHTALYWYRQSLGQGLEFLIYFQGNSAPDKSGLPSDRFSAERTGGSVSTLTIQRTQQEDSAVYLCASSLGGQVYEQYFGPGTRLTVT.

This chain links TRBV10-3 with TRBJ2-5; D is possibly TRBD1 (6 bases). Trimming took off 3 bases at V and 4 bases at J, with 18 bases between the two ends. Germline CDR1 and CDR2: ENHRY and SYGVKD. CDR3 size: 16 residues. In DNA, the CDR3 is TGTGCCATCAGTGAACGGGGACACCTAATATCAGAGACCCAGTACTTC. Translated, it gives CAISERGHLISETQYF.

The V gene is TRBV5-1, the J gene TRBJ2-1; no clear D. Per the germline V gene, CDR1 is SGHRS and CDR2 is YFSETQ. Trimming left V 0 bases short and J 10 bases short, with 8 bases between. The CDR3 runs to 12 residues. CDR3 DNA: TGCGCCAGCAGCTTGGACACCAAGGAGCAGTTCTTC. This translates into CASSLDTKEQFF.

The rearrangement joins TRBV4-3 to TRBJ2-7; D not certain. Per the germline V gene, CDR1 is LGHNA and CDR2 is YSLEER. Deletions cut 0 bases from V and 2 bases from J, with 8 bases between. This CDR3 is 14 amino acids long. The CDR3 is CASSQDRSTYEQYF. As DNA, the CDR3 is TGCGCCAGCAGCCAAGATCGCAGTACCTACGAGCAGTACTTC.

The sample holds one count of this clone. The V gene is TRBV7-2, the J gene TRBJ1-5; D is unresolved. Per germline, CDR1 SGHTA and CDR2 FQGNSA. CDR3 length: 14 amino acids. V was shortened by 5 bases and J by 7 bases, with 15 bases between the two germline ends. CDR3 in amino acids: CASSAYLTAQPQHF. CDR3 DNA sequence: TGTGCCAGCAGCGCGTACTTAACAGCCCAGCCCCAGCATTTT.

The gene calls are TRBV3-1 (or the pseudogene TRBV3-2) and TRBJ1-6, with D hard to call. CDR1 is LGHDT and CDR2 is YNNKEL in the germline V gene (reference sequence). V lost 5 bases, J lost 0 bases, and 14 bases lay in between. The CDR3 has 17 amino acids. CDR3: CASSGGRDSSYNSPLHF. The CDR3 DNA is TGTGCCAGCAGCGGAGGTCGGGATTCCTCCTATAATTCACCCCTCCACTTT.